One and the same sample provided the 16 T cell receptor beta chains below, sequenced in a study of shared clonotypes between healthy human individuals. It was CD45RO-negative cells, positively selected for CCR7, that made up naive CD8 cells, with terminally differentiated effector memory CD45RA+ cells excluded. Sequencing used immunoSEQ multiplex PCR; TCRdb keeps in-frame clones, though not all of them. The table lists some 580,000 clones, roughly 98% of them singletons. Material for sequencing was naive CD8+ T cells sorted from blood. The receptors were gathered from a man younger than 45 in good health.

The rearrangement links TRBV28 to TRBJ1-1, with TRBD1 matching over 7 bases. The CDR3 is 15 residues long. Per the germline V gene, CDR1 is MDHEN and CDR2 is SYDVKM. Unmatched junction bases numbered 12, after V lost 6 bases and J lost 5 bases. CDR3 protein: CASRHDRARGTEAFF. DNA of the CDR3: TGTGCCAGCAGACACGACAGGGCCCGAGGTACTGAAGCTTTCTTT.

The chain carries TRBV27 and TRBJ2-7; D tentatively fits TRBD1 or TRBD2 (5 bases each). The germline gives CDR1 MNHEY, CDR2 SMNVEV (reference sequence). This CDR3 region has 14 residues. V was pared by 2 bases and J by 2 bases, with 10 bases between. CDR3: CASSLRGAPYEQYF. In DNA, the CDR3 is TGTGCCAGCAGTTTACGGGGCGCCCCCTACGAGCAGTACTTC.

This chain links TRBV5-8 with TRBJ2-2, with 7 bases that match TRBD1. The CDR3 spans 16 residues. Trimming removed 4 bases from V and 6 bases from J; junction bases left unmatched: 12. Germline V lookup: CDR1 SGHTS, CDR2 YDEGEE. CDR3: CASSRKRSGGAGELFF. The CDR3 DNA reads TGTGCCAGCAGCCGGAAAAGGTCAGGGGGTGCCGGGGAGCTGTTTTTT.

The chain carries TRBV9 and TRBJ2-5, with D perhaps assigned TRBD1 or TRBD2 (5 bases each). This CDR3 comprises 12 residues. Germline lookup yields CDR1 SGDLS and CDR2 YYNGEE. V lost 7 bases, J lost 5 bases, and 12 bases lay in between. CDR3 region: CASGDGGETQYF. CDR3 DNA: TGTGCCAGCGGGGACGGTGGGGAGACCCAGTACTTC.

In its sample, this clone was seen once. This chain links TRBV7-9 with TRBJ2-1; D not certain. Germline-derived CDR1 and CDR2 are SEHNR and FQNEAQ (reference sequence). The ends were cut back, 8 bases at V and 5 bases at J, with 13 bases in the middle. The CDR3 is made up of 13 amino acids. Here the CDR3 reads CASHYNSNNEQFF. The CDR3 nucleotides are TGTGCCAGCCACTATAACAGTAACAATGAGCAGTTCTTC.

This chain connects TRBV21-1 to TRBJ1-5. TRBV21-1 is marked as a pseudogene. The length of the CDR3 is 15 residues. In DNA form, the CDR3 reads TGTGCCAGCAGCAAACCCCCCACTAGCAATCAGCCCCAGCATTTT. This sequence encodes CASSKPPTSNQPQHF.

The chain has TRBV6-5 and TRBJ1-1; D remains unclear. Trimming left V 8 bases short and J 4 bases short, with 20 bases between. Germline assignment: CDR1 MNHEY and CDR2 SVGAGI. The CDR3 runs 15 residues. The CDR3 spells CASSTFTDIGTEAFF. CDR3 coding DNA: TGTGCCAGCTCCACCTTCACAGACATTGGCACTGAAGCTTTCTTT.

The chain has TRBV7-2 and TRBJ1-1, with 9 bases lining up with TRBD1. The CDR3 is 15 residues long. Germline V gene data show CDR1 as SGHTA and CDR2 as FQGNSA. Trimming at V came to 5 bases and at J to 4 bases, leaving 8 bases not matched to a gene. The CDR3 loop is CASSLSQGAGTEAFF. The CDR3 coding sequence is TGTGCCAGCAGCCTATCACAGGGGGCCGGCACTGAAGCTTTCTTT.

This chain uses TRBV5-1 with TRBJ2-3; TRBD2 might be the D (6 bases). In germline, CDR1 is SGHRS, CDR2 YFSETQ. The CDR3 sequence is 16 residues long. Between the trimmed V and J ends, which lost 2 bases and 3 bases, there was a span of 16 bases. The CDR3 spells CASSLLGGMATDTQYF. DNA for the CDR3: TGCGCCAGCAGCTTACTAGGCGGGATGGCGACAGATACGCAGTATTTT.

The V gene is TRBV7-2, the J gene TRBJ1-1; possibly TRBD1 for D (5 bases). The germline V gene encodes CDR1 SGHTA and CDR2 FQGNSA. V gave up 5 bases and J gave up 1 base, with 11 bases separating them. The length of the CDR3 is 14 residues. The CDR3 protein is CASSVFRGNTEAFF. The CDR3 DNA sequence: TGTGCCAGCAGCGTCTTTAGGGGGAACACTGAAGCTTTCTTT.

The chain carries TRBV13 and TRBJ2-7, with D hard to call. The germline V gene has CDR1 PRHDT and CDR2 FYEKMQ (reference sequence). The V and J ends lost 4 bases and 0 bases respectively, with 10 bases between them. The CDR3 contains 14 residues. DNA for the CDR3: TGTGCCAGCAGCTCCCACGCAAGCTCCTACGAGCAGTACTTC. Amino acid sequence: CASSSHASSYEQYF. Full variable domain (rest looked up from reference TRBV13 and TRBJ2-7): AAGVIQSPRHLIKEKRETATLKCYPIPRHDTVYWYQQGPGQDPQFLISFYEKMQSDKGSIPDRFSAQQFSDYHSELNMSSLELGDSALYFCASSSHASSYEQYFGPGTRLTVT.

The chain combines TRBV14 with TRBJ2-7; 10 bases align to TRBD2. V was pared by 4 bases and J by 5 bases, with 8 bases of the junction left unmatched. CDR1 is SGHDN, CDR2 FVKESK, per germline. The CDR3 is made up of 15 amino acids. CDR3 sequence reads: CASSLSGRRLDEQYF. The CDR3 region has the DNA TGTGCCAGCAGCCTTAGCGGGAGGAGATTGGACGAGCAGTACTTC.

In DNA, the CDR3 is TGTGCCAGCAGTTTAAAGAGGCGGCAGAACCATGAAAAACTGTTTTTT. Amino acid sequence: CASSLKRRQNHEKLFF. The rearrangement links TRBV28 to TRBJ1-4, with unresolved D. The V end lost 2 bases, the J end lost 6 bases, and 16 bases lay between the germline ends. Germline V gene data show CDR1 as MDHEN and CDR2 as SYDVKM. The CDR3 runs 16 residues.

The chain joins TRBV10-2 to TRBJ2-1; 9 bases fit TRBD1. Germline CDR1 reads WSHSY; CDR2 reads SAAADI. V dropped 3 bases and J dropped 2; count of bases not matched to a gene: 8. The CDR3 length is 17 residues. Here the CDR3 DNA reads TGCGCCAGCAGTGATTTCTCGGGACAGGGCCCCTACAATGAGCAGTTCTTC. Translation gives CASSDFSGQGPYNEQFF.

The sample holds one count of this clone. The rearrangement uses TRBV11-2 and TRBJ1-1, with D unresolved. Germline CDR1 reads SGHAT; CDR2 reads FQNNGV. This CDR3 contains 12 residues. V dropped 5 bases and J dropped 6 bases, with 10 bases sitting between them. CDR3 DNA: TGTGCCAGCAGCCACAGCGGGCCTGAAGCTTTCTTT. Protein product: CASSHSGPEAFF.

The chain employs TRBV19 and TRBJ2-7; no clear D gene. The CDR3 length is 14 residues. Trimming took 5 bases from V and 4 from J, leaving 15 bases between them. CDR1 is LNHDA, CDR2 SQIVND, per germline (reference sequence). The CDR3 region is CASSASSDGYEQYF. For the CDR3, the DNA is TGTGCCAGTAGTGCATCTTCGGACGGTTACGAGCAGTACTTC.